This TCR beta chain appears in the sequencing data of a study of CD4+ T cells in melanoma. Study observations and caveats: CD8+ T cell, macrophage and B cell function reportedly correlated with neoantigen-specific CD4+ T cells.

To note about this clone: Its antigen remains unidentified.

This CDR3 contains 15 residues. With 1 base removed from V and 8 bases from J, the gap between germline ends came to 12 bases. Germline values: CDR1 SGHTA, CDR2 FQGTGA. Some clones are missing from TCRdb's copy, which holds only in-frame ones; the method was immunoSEQ multiplex PCR. In the table there are around 100,000 clones, about 90% of which are singletons. This TCR was sampled from a human donor with melanoma. The chain links TRBV7-3 to TRBJ1-6; D might be TRBD1 (6 bases). The source material was peripheral blood. The CDR3 DNA follows: TGTGCCAGCAGCTTAAATCCAGGGGCAGATTCACCCCTCCACTTT. Encoded protein: CASSLNPGADSPLHF.